The 23 T cell receptor beta chains below were found in one sample sequenced in a study of T cells in Graves' hyperthyroidism and ophthalmopathy. RNA transcripts were the template for amplifying TCR beta CDR3 regions. HTBI primers were employed in a first-round RT-PCR of the TCR CDR3. MiXCR, run by TCRdb on the multiplex PCR reads, gives a single entry per CDR3 protein. The sample has around 420,000 distinct CDR3 sequences; 15% to 18% are singletons. Sequencing input: blood. Source of these receptors: a woman between 18 and 29 years old with Graves' hyperthyroidism.

The rearrangement links TRBV19 to TRBJ1-1; no firm D call. The CDR3 runs to 12 residues. Germline V CDR1 and CDR2: LNHDA, SQIVND (reference sequence). V was cut by 5 bases and J by 7 bases, with 11 bases left in between. The DNA for the CDR3 is TGTGCCAGTAGTCCCCCCCGGGGTGAAGCTTTCTTT. Protein sequence: CASSPPRGEAFF.

This clonotype occurred many times. This chain connects TRBV2 to TRBJ2-1, with 9 positions matching TRBD1. Germline CDR1 SNHLY, CDR2 FYNNEI. After removal of 3 bases from V and 0 bases from J, the junction contained 6 bases not matched to a gene. The CDR3 spans 17 residues. Here the CDR3 DNA reads TGTGCCAGCAGTGACCTTGGGACAGGGAGCTCCTACAATGAGCAGTTCTTC. This encodes CASSDLGTGSSYNEQFF.

This clonotype has just a few counts. The chain has TRBV9 and TRBJ2-1; possibly TRBD2 for D (7 bases). The V gene's germline CDR1 is SGDLS and CDR2 YYNGEE. The CDR3 contains 13 residues. The V and J ends lost 0 bases and 9 bases respectively, with 10 bases between them. CDR3 coding DNA: TGTGCCAGCAGCGTAGGAGGGGGGGGTGAGCAGTTCTTC. Protein: CASSVGGGGEQFF.

This clonotype came up many times. This chain links TRBV6-1 with TRBJ2-3; TRBD2 matches at 12 bases. In germline, CDR1 is MNHNS, CDR2 SASEGT. V dropped 5 bases and J dropped 10; count of bases not matched to a gene: 10. The CDR3 is 15 amino acids. In DNA, the CDR3 is TGTGCCAGCAGTCACCTAGCGGGAGGGCCAGAGGCGCAGTATTTT. Translated: CASSHLAGGPEAQYF.

This clonotype was found many times. The V gene is TRBV6-1, the J gene TRBJ2-3; D is uncertain. CDR1 is MNHNS, CDR2 SASEGT, per germline. Trimming shortened V by 5 bases and J by 0 bases, and 12 bases separated the two germline ends. The CDR3 consists of 15 residues. CDR3 residues: CASSRRAESTDTQYF. The CDR3 region has the DNA TGTGCCAGCAGTCGCCGGGCCGAGAGCACAGATACGCAGTATTTT.

This clonotype was recorded at least ten times. The chain joins TRBV5-1 to TRBJ2-1; unclear D gene. The CDR3 spans 11 residues. CDR1 and CDR2 (germline): SGHRS, YFSETQ. Trimming took 5 bases from V and 6 from J, leaving 6 bases between them. The DNA of the CDR3 is TGCGCCAGCAGAAAGGGCAATGAGCAGTTCTTC. Translated, it gives CASRKGNEQFF.

This clonotype was recorded many times. The J gene is TRBJ2-7, the V gene TRBV7-2; TRBD1 aligns across 7 bases. V lost 0 bases and J lost 1; bases outside the gene matches: 3. This CDR3 region has 15 residues. CDR1 and CDR2 (germline): SGHTA, FQGNSA. As DNA, the CDR3 is TGTGCCAGCAGCTTAGCGGGACAGCCGTCCTACGAGCAGTACTTC. Encoded protein: CASSLAGQPSYEQYF.

On this clonotype itself: Just one base apart from a much larger clone, this may be a read error. The V and J genes are TRBV19 and TRBJ1-1; weak D call: TRBD1 (5 bases). V gave up 5 bases and J gave up 4 bases, with 8 bases separating them. The CDR3 length is 12 residues. Germline V CDR1 and CDR2: LNHDA, SQIVND (reference sequence). The CDR3 sequence: CASSGGGTEAFF. The DNA of the CDR3 is TGTGCCAGTAGTGGGGGGGGCACTGAAGCTTTCTTT.

The chain combines TRBV5-1 with TRBJ2-5; D call uncertain. V was shortened by 0 bases and J by 6 bases, with 6 bases between the two germline ends. The CDR3 is 12 amino acids. Germline-derived CDR1 and CDR2 are SGHRS and YFSETQ. CDR3 sequence: CASSLDVQTQYF. In DNA form, the CDR3 reads TGCGCCAGCAGCTTGGACGTGCAGACCCAGTACTTC.

This clonotype was detected a few times. V usage is TRBV19 and J usage is TRBJ2-1, with D hard to call. Trimming cost V 0 bases and J 7 bases, with 7 bases left between them. From germline, CDR1 is LNHDA and CDR2 SQIVND (reference sequence). The CDR3 has 13 amino acids. In DNA form, the CDR3 reads TGTGCCAGTAGTATAGATATGAGGAATGAGCAGTTCTTC. This codes for CASSIDMRNEQFF.

The rearrangement joins TRBV6-1 to TRBJ1-3; no reliable D call. This CDR3 has 12 amino acids. Trimming shortened V by 3 bases and J by 7 bases, and 7 bases separated the two germline ends. Germline CDR1 reads MNHNS; CDR2 reads SASEGT. In DNA, the CDR3 is TGTGCCAGCAGTGACAGGTTGAACACCATATATTTT. It specifies CASSDRLNTIYF.

This clonotype has ten or more counts. The rearrangement joins TRBV6-5 to TRBJ2-1, with D maybe TRBD1 (6 bases). The CDR3 contains 16 residues. CDR1 and CDR2 from the germline V gene are MNHEY and SVGAGI. V gave up 0 bases and J gave up 5 bases, with 14 bases separating them. CDR3 sequence (DNA): TGTGCCAGCAGTTACTCGATTGCCCCAGGGGACAATGAGCAGTTCTTC. Encoded protein: CASSYSIAPGDNEQFF.

This clonotype was seen many times. V is TRBV9 and J is TRBJ2-3; tentative D call: TRBD2 (5 bases). Trimming left V 0 bases short and J 0 bases short, with 8 bases between. Germline CDR1 SGDLS, CDR2 YYNGEE. The CDR3 has 15 amino acids. The CDR3 nucleotides read TGTGCCAGCAGCGTAGATCGGGGAAGCACAGATACGCAGTATTTT. It encodes CASSVDRGSTDTQYF.

In its sample, this clonotype was seen many times. The gene calls are TRBV2 and TRBJ2-1, with TRBD2 matching over 10 bases. With V trimmed by 7 bases and J by 3 bases, 6 bases remained unmatched. Germline assignment: CDR1 SNHLY and CDR2 FYNNEI. This CDR3 has 15 residues. The CDR3 spells CASTFRLAGYNEQFF. The CDR3 coding sequence is TGTGCCAGCACCTTCAGACTAGCGGGCTACAATGAGCAGTTCTTC.

This clonotype was seen more than once but under ten times. The chain couples TRBV13 to TRBJ2-7; 10 bases align to TRBD1. From germline, CDR1 is PRHDT and CDR2 FYEKMQ (reference sequence). This CDR3 spans 14 amino acids. The V gene end was trimmed by 6 bases and the J gene end by 5 bases; junction bases not matched to a gene: 7. The CDR3 nucleotides are TGTGCCAGCAGTACCACGACAGGGGGCAACGAGCAGTACTTC. Translation: CASSTTTGGNEQYF.

The chain is built from TRBV28 and TRBJ2-7, with 12 bases matching TRBD1. Germline V CDR1 and CDR2: MDHEN, SYDVKM. The trim removed 3 bases at V and 4 bases at J, leaving 7 bases unmatched. The CDR3 spans 16 residues. The CDR3: CASSFLRDRGRYEQYF. In nucleotides, the CDR3 is TGTGCCAGCAGTTTCCTCCGGGACAGGGGGCGGTACGAGCAGTACTTC.

This clonotype was seen more than once but under ten times. The chain couples TRBV4-2 to TRBJ2-3; the match to TRBD2 covers 14 bases. This CDR3 region has 18 residues. Germline-derived CDR1 and CDR2 are LGHNA and YNFKEQ. With 1 base clipped from V and 2 bases from J, the junction kept 5 bases outside the gene matches. The CDR3, as DNA: TGTGCCAGCAGCCAAGGACTAGCGGGGGGGCCTAACACAGATACGCAGTATTTT. Translation: CASSQGLAGGPNTDTQYF.

In its sample, this clonotype was seen many times. This chain links TRBV11-2 with TRBJ2-1; 14 positions match TRBD2. The CDR3 is 18 residues long. Per germline, CDR1 SGHAT and CDR2 FQNNGV. V shed 5 bases, J shed 7 bases, and the junction held 13 bases outside the gene matches. The CDR3 region has the DNA TGTGCCAGCAGCCGAATTTGGGGACTAGCGGGAGTCGGTAATGAGCAGTTCTTC. This translates into CASSRIWGLAGVGNEQFF.

This clonotype was recorded at least ten times. The chain couples TRBV7-9 to TRBJ2-7; TRBD2 is a possible D gene (6 bases). Trimming stripped 6 bases from V and 4 bases from J, with 10 bases between. Germline V CDR1 and CDR2: SEHNR, FQNEAQ (reference sequence). This CDR3 spans 12 amino acids. The CDR3 nucleotides are TGTGCCAGCAGTCCAAGCGGGTACGAGCAGTACTTC. Translation: CASSPSGYEQYF.

This clonotype was seen at least ten times. J is TRBJ2-7 and V is TRBV5-1, with 10 bases lining up with TRBD2. There are 17 residues in the CDR3. The V segment lost 2 bases and the J segment 2 bases; nucleotides outside the gene matches: 10. CDR1 is SGHRS, CDR2 YFSETQ, per germline. CDR3 sequence: CASSLGLAGVGTYEQYF. CDR3 in DNA: TGCGCCAGCAGCTTAGGTCTAGCGGGAGTTGGAACCTACGAGCAGTACTTC.

This clonotype was counted ten times or more. The J gene is TRBJ1-5, the V gene TRBV30; D not resolved. The V and J ends lost 1 base and 9 bases respectively, with 16 bases between them. The CDR3 consists of 14 residues. The germline V gene has CDR1 GTSNPN and CDR2 SVGIG (reference sequence). CDR3 amino acids: CAWSAPPGWAPQHF. The CDR3 nucleotides read TGTGCCTGGAGTGCCCCTCCGGGGTGGGCGCCCCAGCATTTT.

This clonotype was counted between two and nine times. This may be a read error, as it is one base from a much larger clone. The chain links TRBV12-3 or TRBV12-4 to TRBJ1-1; possible D gene TRBD1, 5 bases. V was clipped by 4 bases and J by 7 bases, with 19 bases between them. The CDR3 loop spans 15 amino acids. CDR3: CASSSSRNAGIEAFF. CDR3 DNA sequence: TGTGCCAGCAGTTCCTCTCGGAACGCAGGGATTGAAGCTTTCTTT.

There are many counts of this clonotype. The chain has TRBV12-3 or TRBV12-4 and TRBJ2-1, with TRBD2 matching over 7 bases. This CDR3 spans 17 amino acids. The ends lost 5 bases at V and 6 bases at J; junction bases unmatched: 16. The CDR3 spells CASSRIRLARNSNEQFF. CDR3 in DNA: TGTGCCAGCAGTCGCATACGACTAGCTAGAAATTCCAATGAGCAGTTCTTC.